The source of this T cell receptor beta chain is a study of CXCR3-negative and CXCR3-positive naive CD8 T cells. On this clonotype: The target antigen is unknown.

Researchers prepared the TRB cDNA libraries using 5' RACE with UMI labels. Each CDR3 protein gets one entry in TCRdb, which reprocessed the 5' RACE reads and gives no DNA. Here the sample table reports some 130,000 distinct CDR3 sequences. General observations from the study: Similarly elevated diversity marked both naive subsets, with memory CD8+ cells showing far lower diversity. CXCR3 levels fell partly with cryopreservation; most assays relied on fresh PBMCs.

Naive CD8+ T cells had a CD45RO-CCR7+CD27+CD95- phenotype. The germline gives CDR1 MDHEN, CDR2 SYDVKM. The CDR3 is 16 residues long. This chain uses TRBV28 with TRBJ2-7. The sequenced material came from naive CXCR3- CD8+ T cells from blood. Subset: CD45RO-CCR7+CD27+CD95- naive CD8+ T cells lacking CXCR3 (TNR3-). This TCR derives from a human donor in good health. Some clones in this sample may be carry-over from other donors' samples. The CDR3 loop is CASSLGVAPSSYEQYF. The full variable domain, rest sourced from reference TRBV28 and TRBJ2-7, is DVKVTQSSRYLVKRTGEKVFLECVQDMDHENMFWYRQDPGLGLRLIYFSYDVKMKEKGDIPEGYSVSREKKERFSLILESASTNQTSMYLCASSLGVAPSSYEQYFGPGTRLTVT.